A selection of T cell receptor beta chains follows, all from one sample in a study of cytomegalovirus exposure and HLA in healthy donors. Profiled with immunoSEQ multiplex PCR; TCRdb holds only in-frame clones, not every one. The sample includes about 160,000 clones, approximately 87% seen only once; the top ten take about 6%. Sequenced sample: PBMCs. These TCRs come from a woman aged 30 to 39 in good health and CMV-seronegative. Both conserved end residues are part of each CDR3.

V,CDR3
TRBV28,CASSTLGPSQETQYF
TRBV6-5,CASSYRNLQGGQFF
TRBV5-1,CASMRTGTNTGELFF
TRBV19,CASSVRPGGETQYF
TRBV13,CASSLKSYEQYF
TRBV4-2,CASSQPQKVNYGYTF
TRBV9,CASAPPVGEGSREQYF
TRBV7-6,CASSLFTSGGTYNEQFF
TRBV28,CASSLSHYGYTF
TRBV25-1,CASTGTFDTQYF
TRBV9,CASSVKDRWDYGYTF
TRBV19,CASSIIGIEAFF
TRBV6-5,CASSYRTSGRAIEQFF
TRBV12-5,CASGLGLAGTDTQYF
TRBV7-2,CASSLRRDTQYF
TRBV7-2,CASSPGLAYNEQFF
TRBV5-4,CASRRESSADEQFF
TRBV6-5,CASSYSGGSGEKLFF
TRBV7-2,CASSLGTAVNTEAFF
TRBV6-1,CASSETGRFSEKLFF
TRBV27,CASKADRGRRTEAFF
TRBV28,CASSFAGGRDEQYF
TRBV19,CATTALPTNEKLFF
TRBV6-5,CASRRGNTEAFF
TRBV7-2,CASNLAGGSVLAEQYF
TRBV27,CASSLSRQGSYEQYF
TRBV4-1,CASSQDFRSSNQPQHF
TRBV2,CASSDGQFYGYTF
TRBV7-6,CASSLVRPPNEKLFF
TRBV5-1,CASSLALWGRGLNTEAFF
TRBV11-2,CASSPLRRDNYGYTF
TRBV6-5,CVGQGAGEQYF
TRBV19,CASSIRRGANEQFF
TRBV27,CASSDSGGYTF
TRBV5-1,CASRGQGMNTEAFF
TRBV10-3,CAISALMAGGTYNEQFF
TRBV5-1,CASSLGGPGETQYF
TRBV20-1,CSAVRQETQYF
TRBV27,CASSLTGYGGDTQYF
TRBV10-1,CASHKAEERGTYNEQFF
TRBV7-9,CASSLARVDTQYF
TRBV7-2,CASSRTSAFTDTQYF
TRBV5-4,CASSPDGAYEQYF
TRBV4-2,CASSQADGGHEQYF
TRBV29-1,CSVEGDRGQETQYF
TRBV6-5,CASRTDGTDYEQYF
TRBV27,CASRDQTPNTGELFF
TRBV2,CASSRFGDANEKLFF
TRBV2,CASSLGTYLARVKYF
TRBV30,CAWSVLAVTYEQYF
TRBV5-1,CASSTGDQETQYF
TRBV4-3,CASSQVAGVGGYTF
TRBV7-9,CASSLSTVTDTQYF
TRBV19,CASSIGSGNTIYF
TRBV4-2,CASSSTSGQGAGNSPLHF
TRBV6-1,CASSPPIEKLFF
TRBV12-5,CASGLGKRQGAGGELFF
TRBV27,CASSLTGGWNTQYF
TRBV4-3,CARGQGSWYEQYF
TRBV6-1,CASRGLMNTEAFF